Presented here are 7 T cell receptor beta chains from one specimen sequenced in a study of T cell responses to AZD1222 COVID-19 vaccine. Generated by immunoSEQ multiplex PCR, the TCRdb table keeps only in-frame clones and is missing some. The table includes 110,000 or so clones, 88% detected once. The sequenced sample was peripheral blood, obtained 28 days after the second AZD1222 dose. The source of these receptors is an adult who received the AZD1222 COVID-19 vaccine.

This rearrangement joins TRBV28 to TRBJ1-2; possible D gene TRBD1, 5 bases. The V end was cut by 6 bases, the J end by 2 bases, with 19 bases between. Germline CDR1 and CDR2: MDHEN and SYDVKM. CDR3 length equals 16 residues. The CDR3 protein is CASRPTLGAGNYGYTF. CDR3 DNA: TGTGCCAGCAGGCCAACCCTCGGGGCAGGGAACTATGGCTACACCTTC.

CDR3 protein: CATSRGRSGGTQYF. CDR3 DNA: TGTGCCACCAGCAGAGGTCGGAGCGGGGGGACGCAGTATTTT. The chain couples TRBV15 to TRBJ2-3; 9 positions agree with TRBD2. Germline V gene lookup returns CDR1 LNHNV and CDR2 YYDKDF (reference sequence). The CDR3 covers 14 residues. Losses at the gene ends were 1 base for V and 9 bases for J; bases not matched to a gene: 5.

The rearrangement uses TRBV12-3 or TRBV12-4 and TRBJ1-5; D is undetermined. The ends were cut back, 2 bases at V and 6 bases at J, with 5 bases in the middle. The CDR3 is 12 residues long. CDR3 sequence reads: CASSLMSQPQHF. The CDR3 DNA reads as TGTGCCAGCAGTTTAATGAGTCAGCCCCAGCATTTT.

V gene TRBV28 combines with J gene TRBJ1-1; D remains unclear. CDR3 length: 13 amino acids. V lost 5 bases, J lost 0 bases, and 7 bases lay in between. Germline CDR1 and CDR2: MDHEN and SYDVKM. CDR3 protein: CASSDGMNTEAFF. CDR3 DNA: TGTGCCAGCAGTGACGGAATGAACACTGAAGCTTTCTTT. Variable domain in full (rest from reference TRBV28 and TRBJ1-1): DVKVTQSSRYLVKRTGEKVFLECVQDMDHENMFWYRQDPGLGLRLIYFSYDVKMKEKGDIPEGYSVSREKKERFSLILESASTNQTSMYLCASSDGMNTEAFFGQGTRLTVV.

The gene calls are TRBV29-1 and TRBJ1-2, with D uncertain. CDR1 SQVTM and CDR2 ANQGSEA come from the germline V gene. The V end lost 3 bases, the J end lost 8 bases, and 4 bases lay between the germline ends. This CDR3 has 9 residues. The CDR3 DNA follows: TGCAGCGTTGATAGGGGCTACACCTTC. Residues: CSVDRGYTF.

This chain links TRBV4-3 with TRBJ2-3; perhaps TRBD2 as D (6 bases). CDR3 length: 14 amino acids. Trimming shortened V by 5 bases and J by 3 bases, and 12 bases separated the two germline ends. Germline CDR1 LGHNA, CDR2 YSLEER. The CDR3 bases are TGCGCCAGCAGCGCCCTAGGAGGGACAGATACGCAGTATTTT. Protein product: CASSALGGTDTQYF.

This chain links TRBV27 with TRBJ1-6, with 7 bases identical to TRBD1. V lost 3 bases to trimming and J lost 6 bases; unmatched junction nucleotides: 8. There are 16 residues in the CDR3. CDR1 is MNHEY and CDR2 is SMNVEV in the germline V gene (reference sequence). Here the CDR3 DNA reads TGTGCCAGCAGTTTGCTCGACAGGGTCGGTAATTCACCCCTCCACTTT. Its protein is CASSLLDRVGNSPLHF.